Presented here are 21 T cell receptor beta chains from one specimen sequenced in a study of cytomegalovirus exposure and HLA in healthy donors. TCRdb keeps only in-frame clones here, not all; method: immunoSEQ multiplex PCR. Of 150,000 to 200,000 clones in the sample, about 85% were seen once. Sequences were obtained from PBMCs. The receptors originated from a man aged 18 to 29 in good health and CMV-seropositive.

The chain uses TRBV6-6 and TRBJ1-2, with 7 bases matching TRBD1. This CDR3 is built from 13 residues. CDR1 and CDR2 (germline): MNHNY, SVGAGI (reference sequence). V lost 5 bases and J lost 5; bases outside the gene matches: 5. The CDR3 loop reads CASSIDREYGYTF. Written as DNA, the CDR3 is TGTGCCAGCAGTATCGACAGGGAATATGGCTACACCTTC.

This rearrangement joins TRBV9 to TRBJ2-7; 8 bases are a match to TRBD1. This CDR3 spans 17 amino acids. CDR1 is SGDLS and CDR2 is YYNGEE in the germline V gene. V lost 0 bases, J lost 1 base, and 9 bases stayed unmatched. The CDR3 loop reads CASSVGGSGGLSYEQYF. The CDR3, as DNA: TGTGCCAGCAGCGTAGGAGGGTCAGGGGGCTTGTCCTACGAGCAGTACTTC.

CDR3 in DNA: TGTGCCAGCAGCCTGGGACAGGCGAACACTGAAGCTTTCTTT. Translated: CASSLGQANTEAFF. The chain recombines TRBV13 with TRBJ1-1, with 8 bases fitting TRBD1. The CDR3 spans 14 residues. The V gene end was trimmed by 5 bases and the J gene end by 1 base; junction bases not matched to a gene: 3. The germline V gene has CDR1 PRHDT and CDR2 FYEKMQ (reference sequence).

The CDR3 protein is CASSHPSGTAQETQYF. The DNA for the CDR3 is TGTGCCAGCAGCCACCCCTCCGGGACAGCTCAAGAGACCCAGTACTTC. The genes are TRBV4-2 and TRBJ2-5; TRBD1 matches at 7 bases. Trimming cost V 3 bases and J 2 bases; bases outside gene matches: 9. Germline V gene lookup returns CDR1 LGHNA and CDR2 YNFKEQ. This CDR3 contains 16 residues.

CDR3 protein: CASSSQGTTEAFF. The CDR3, as DNA: TGCGCCAGCAGCTCACAGGGGACCACTGAAGCTTTCTTT. J is TRBJ1-1 and V is TRBV4-1; the match to TRBD1 covers 7 bases. V trimming: 5 bases; J trimming: 4 bases; junction bases outside the gene matches: 4. The germline CDR1 and CDR2 sequences are MGHRA and YSYEKL. The CDR3 is 13 residues long.

The chain is built from TRBV6-1 and TRBJ1-1, with D possibly matching TRBD1 (5 bases). The CDR3 has 14 amino acids. Germline loops: CDR1 MNHNS, CDR2 SASEGT. V was cut by 3 bases and J by 1 base, with 9 bases left in between. The CDR3 region is CASSDWGRNTEAFF. In nucleotides, the CDR3 is TGTGCCAGCAGTGACTGGGGCAGGAACACTGAAGCTTTCTTT.

The genes are TRBV7-2 and TRBJ1-1, with 9 nucleotides matching TRBD1. Germline trimming cut 5 bases from V and 0 bases from J; bases unmatched to any gene: 7. CDR3 length equals 16 residues. Per germline, CDR1 SGHTA and CDR2 FQGNSA. The CDR3 protein is CASSPRTGAVNTEAFF. The CDR3 DNA is TGTGCCAGCAGCCCGAGGACAGGGGCTGTGAACACTGAAGCTTTCTTT.

The chain joins TRBV9 to TRBJ1-2; perhaps TRBD1 as D (6 bases). Trimming took 4 bases from V and 5 from J, leaving 12 bases between them. Per the germline V gene, CDR1 is SGDLS and CDR2 is YYNGEE. The CDR3 extends over 13 amino acids. The CDR3 DNA is TGTGCCAGCAGCTCCGGGACACTTTATGGCTACACCTTC. Translating gives CASSSGTLYGYTF.

This clone was picked up one time. The genes are TRBV29-1 and TRBJ2-1, with D possibly TRBD2 on 7 matching bases. CDR1 is SQVTM and CDR2 is ANQGSEA in the germline V gene. Trimming took 4 bases from V and 7 from J, leaving 17 bases between them. The CDR3 is 14 residues long. The CDR3 is CSVGGSGGTNEQFF. CDR3 sequence (DNA): TGCAGCGTTGGGGGGTCGGGGGGCACAAATGAGCAGTTCTTC.

This clone has a handful of counts. The gene calls are TRBV28 and TRBJ1-1; no clear D gene. Germline-derived CDR1 and CDR2 are MDHEN and SYDVKM. The CDR3 covers 17 residues. V dropped 2 bases and J dropped 0 bases, with 16 bases sitting between them. The CDR3 loop reads CASSLVVGSLLNTEAFF. The CDR3 DNA reads TGTGCCAGCAGTTTAGTGGTCGGTTCGCTTCTGAACACTGAAGCTTTCTTT.

The chain links TRBV2 to TRBJ2-3; 13 bases are a match to TRBD2. V lost 6 bases and J lost 5; bases outside the gene matches: 5. CDR1 and CDR2 (germline): SNHLY, FYNNEI. There are 15 residues in the CDR3. The CDR3 is CASRRTSGGGDTQYF. The CDR3 bases are TGTGCCAGCAGGAGGACTAGCGGGGGTGGAGATACGCAGTATTTT.

The V gene is TRBV5-1, the J gene TRBJ2-1; possible D gene TRBD2, 6 bases. The germline V gene has CDR1 SGHRS and CDR2 YFSETQ. The CDR3 extends over 15 amino acids. V was cut by 1 base and J by 7 bases, with 15 bases left in between. CDR3 region: CASSLSGAERNEQFF. CDR3 in DNA: TGCGCCAGCAGCTTGTCGGGAGCAGAGCGGAATGAGCAGTTCTTC.

This clone was observed a single time. The junction differs from germline at one of its ends, possibly a read error. The chain recombines TRBV7-7 with TRBJ2-3; 8 bases match TRBD2. There are 15 residues in the CDR3. The germline CDR1 and CDR2 sequences are SSHAT and FNYEAQ (reference sequence). This chain's CDR3 is CASSPLAGTADTQYF. Here the CDR3 DNA reads TGTGCTAGCAGCCCTTTAGCGGGGACGGCAGATACGCAGTATTTT.

This clone was seen a handful of times. The V call is TRBV2, the J call TRBJ2-5; 8 nucleotides agree with TRBD2. The CDR3 has 16 residues. The germline gives CDR1 SNHLY, CDR2 FYNNEI. V lost 7 bases to trimming and J lost 5 bases; unmatched junction nucleotides: 15. The CDR3 reads CASTPLAPGLVETQYF. As DNA, the CDR3 is TGTGCCAGCACTCCGTTGGCCCCGGGACTAGTGGAGACCCAGTACTTC.

CDR3 region: CATSRDLQLGDNEQFF. The CDR3 DNA reads as TGTGCCACCAGCAGAGATCTGCAGTTAGGGGACAATGAGCAGTTCTTC. V is TRBV15 and J is TRBJ2-1; TRBD1 might be the D (5 bases). The V end was cut by 0 bases, the J end by 5 bases, with 14 bases between. The V gene's germline CDR1 is LNHNV and CDR2 YYDKDF (reference sequence). The CDR3 covers 16 residues. The complete variable domain, with remaining parts taken from reference TRBV15 and TRBJ2-1, reads DAMVIQNPRYQVTQFGKPVTLSCSQTLNHNVMYWYQQKSSQAPKLLFHYYDKDFNNEADTPDNFQSRRPNTSFCFLDIRSPGLGDTAMYLCATSRDLQLGDNEQFFGPGTRLTVL.

The chain is built from TRBV18 and TRBJ1-5; 9 bases map to TRBD1. V was pared by 6 bases and J by 3 bases, with 6 bases of the junction left unmatched. Germline lookup yields CDR1 KGHSH and CDR2 LQKENI. The CDR3 spans 15 residues. CDR3 region: CASSGGQGFNQPQHF. CDR3 DNA sequence: TGTGCCAGCTCCGGTGGACAGGGGTTCAATCAGCCCCAGCATTTT.

J is TRBJ1-6 and V is TRBV11-2; tentative D call: TRBD1 (6 bases). Germline CDR1 is SGHAT and CDR2 is FQNNGV. This CDR3 has 16 residues. V lost 5 bases, J lost 11 bases, and 22 bases lay in between. In DNA form, the CDR3 reads TGTGCCAGCAGCCCTGTACAGGGACAACCCCGTGCACCCCTCCACTTT. It yields the protein CASSPVQGQPRAPLHF.

The genes are TRBV6-1 and TRBJ1-3, with a possible D match to TRBD1 (5 bases). The germline gives CDR1 MNHNS, CDR2 SASEGT. V shed 4 bases and J shed 4 bases, with 11 bases lying between them. This CDR3 has 14 amino acids. CDR3 region: CASSGGTDGNTIYF. CDR3 DNA sequence: TGTGCCAGCAGTGGGGGGACTGACGGAAACACCATATATTTT.

This clone turned up a few times. The J gene is TRBJ1-6, the V gene TRBV30; 9 bases fit TRBD1. The CDR3 totals 13 residues. J lost 18 bases, V lost 1 base, and 10 bases had no gene match. CDR1 and CDR2 from the germline V gene are GTSNPN and SVGIG (reference sequence). The CDR3 loop reads CAWSAFPGQGAHF. CDR3 in DNA: TGTGCCTGGAGTGCCTTCCCGGGACAGGGTGCCCACTTT.

The rearrangement joins TRBV18 to TRBJ2-1; 12 bases align to TRBD2. CDR3 length equals 16 residues. J gave up 5 bases and V 3 bases, and 5 bases lay outside the gene matches. Per the germline V gene, CDR1 is KGHSH and CDR2 is LQKENI. The CDR3 protein is CASSPGLAGSNNEQFF. CDR3 bases: TGTGCCAGCTCACCTGGACTAGCGGGGAGCAACAATGAGCAGTTCTTC.

A few counts support this clone. V and J are TRBV4-2 and TRBJ1-6, with D perhaps matching TRBD1 (5 bases). Looked up from germline, CDR1 is LGHNA and CDR2 is YNFKEQ. V shed 1 base and J shed 5 bases, with 12 bases lying between them. The CDR3 totals 16 residues. The CDR3 bases are TGTGCCAGCAGCCAAGTCCAGGGCAGAGATAATTCACCCCTCCACTTT. Its translation is CASSQVQGRDNSPLHF.